The 5 T cell receptor beta chains below come from one sample, sequenced in a study of T cell changes during pregnancy in multiple sclerosis. Assay used: immunoSEQ multiplex PCR; TCRdb lists only in-frame clones, some missing. The data show approximately 62,000 clones, just over 90% seen once. The specimen was CD8+ T cells from peripheral blood mononuclear cells, collected in the second trimester of pregnancy. The source is a female donor with multiple sclerosis, enrolled in a pregnancy study.

The chain has TRBV12-5 and TRBJ2-2; D call uncertain. The ends were cut back, 5 bases at V and 3 bases at J, with 10 bases in the middle. The CDR3 spans 14 residues. Germline assignment: CDR1 LGHNT and CDR2 FRNRAP. Written as DNA, the CDR3 is TGTGCTAGTGGTCCCCGACTCTACACCGGGGAGCTGTTTTTT. Translating gives CASGPRLYTGELFF.

This sequence joins TRBV2 and TRBJ2-7; D is undetermined. Germline CDR1 SNHLY, CDR2 FYNNEI. With 7 bases removed from V and 2 bases from J, the gap between germline ends came to 9 bases. The CDR3 loop spans 12 amino acids. The CDR3 coding sequence is TGTGCCAGCAAAGAGAGGACCTACGAGCAGTACTTC. Translated: CASKERTYEQYF.

The chain has TRBV2 and TRBJ2-3; maybe TRBD2 (5 bases). V dropped 6 bases and J dropped 2 bases, with 9 bases sitting between them. The CDR3 is 13 residues long. The germline V gene encodes CDR1 SNHLY and CDR2 FYNNEI. This chain's CDR3 is CASRGVNTDTQYF. The CDR3 DNA reads TGTGCCAGCAGGGGAGTCAACACAGATACGCAGTATTTT.

The table lists this clone with a count of one. This rearrangement joins TRBV14 to TRBJ2-7; D is perhaps TRBD1 (5 bases). In germline, CDR1 is SGHDN, CDR2 FVKESK. With 1 base removed from V and 3 bases from J, the gap between germline ends came to 13 bases. The CDR3 contains 15 residues. Here the CDR3 DNA reads TGTGCCAGCAGCCAAGGTCGGCAGGGAAGCTACGAGCAGTACTTC. Amino acid sequence: CASSQGRQGSYEQYF.

The rearrangement joins TRBV27 to TRBJ2-5; D remains ambiguous. The V end lost 6 bases, the J end lost 9 bases, and 17 bases lay between the germline ends. The CDR3 sequence is 13 residues long. CDR1 is MNHEY, CDR2 SMNVEV, per germline (reference sequence). CDR3: CASRGGTKRPQYF. The CDR3 DNA reads TGTGCCAGCAGAGGCGGAACCAAGAGACCCCAGTACTTC.